The source of this TCR beta chain is a study of PD-1 blockade in classical Hodgkin lymphoma. Using immunoSEQ multiplex PCR, the repertoire was profiled, and TCRdb retains in-frame clones only, with some absent. This sample has more than 75,000 clones; 93% occur once, and the top ten carry roughly 2%. J was trimmed by 4 bases and V by 4 bases; bases with no gene match: 9. The CDR3 totals 14 residues. Germline CDR1 is GTSNPN and CDR2 is SVGIG (reference sequence). General observations from the study: CD4+ but not CD8+ TCR diversity rose significantly by C4D1.

The time point was: cycle 4 day 1 (C4D1), after 5 to 7 weeks of nivolumab. Autologous stem cell transplantation was followed by relapse in every patient, and brentuximab vedotin exposure varied. Remarks on this clone: The antigen is not known.

This sequence originates from a human donor with classical Hodgkin lymphoma. This sample comprised peripheral blood mononuclear cells (PBMCs), obtained before the fourth cycle of nivolumab. This sequence joins TRBV30 and TRBJ1-2; 7 nucleotides line up with TRBD1. CDR3 sequence reads: CAWIRSDRIYGYTF. As DNA, the CDR3 is TGTGCCTGGATCAGATCGGACAGGATCTATGGCTACACCTTC.